The rows below give T cell receptor beta chains drawn from one sample of a study of blood T cell repertoires in COVID-19. Profiled with immunoSEQ multiplex PCR; TCRdb holds only in-frame clones, not every one. The sample has 50,000 or so clones; roughly 84% are singletons. The material sequenced was peripheral blood. These receptors came from a man between 65 and 85 years old with acute or convalescent COVID-19. Each CDR3 is given with its conserved first and last residue. Fields, in order: J gene, V gene, clone size, D gene, CDR3 DNA, CDR3 protein. The D gene is left open where the match is weak. Not all rows give a size; the values are once, few, many and, for expanded clones, a class.

j_gene: TRBJ2-3; v_gene: TRBV7-6; abundance: .; d_gene: TRBD2; CDR3nt: TGTGCCAGCAGCTTAGCAGCTCGGGGGGGGTCAGATACGCAGTATTTT; CDR3aa: CASSLAARGGSDTQYF
j_gene: TRBJ1-1; v_gene: TRBV2; abundance: .; d_gene: .; CDR3nt: TGTGCCAGCAGTGTTACGGTAGACTCTGAAGCTTTCTTT; CDR3aa: CASSVTVDSEAFF
j_gene: TRBJ2-1; v_gene: TRBV11-2; abundance: .; d_gene: .; CDR3nt: TGTGCCAGCAGCTTAGTCCCAGGGACAACCTACAATGAGCAGTTCTTC; CDR3aa: CASSLVPGTTYNEQFF
j_gene: TRBJ1-4; v_gene: TRBV3-1/TRBV3-2; abundance: .; d_gene: .; CDR3nt: TGTGCCAGCAGCCAAGGTTTAGTCGAAAAACTGTTTTTT; CDR3aa: CASSQGLVEKLFF
j_gene: TRBJ1-4; v_gene: TRBV5-6; abundance: .; d_gene: TRBD1; CDR3nt: TGTGCCAGCAGCGCAGGGCCAGGGGGTGAAAAACTGTTTTTT; CDR3aa: CASSAGPGGEKLFF
j_gene: TRBJ1-5; v_gene: TRBV28; abundance: once; d_gene: .; CDR3nt: TGTGCCAGCAGTTTAGTGAGGTCCAATCAGCCCCAGCATTTT; CDR3aa: CASSLVRSNQPQHF
j_gene: TRBJ1-1; v_gene: TRBV19; abundance: few; d_gene: .; CDR3nt: TGTGCCAGTGGGGGCAGGGCCTCAAACACTGAAGCTTTCTTT; CDR3aa: CASGGRASNTEAFF
j_gene: TRBJ1-4; v_gene: TRBV19; abundance: .; d_gene: .; CDR3nt: TGTGCCAGTAGTTATTCGCGTCAGGCGGGTGAAAAACTGTTTTTT; CDR3aa: CASSYSRQAGEKLFF
j_gene: TRBJ1-2; v_gene: TRBV6-5; abundance: few; d_gene: .; CDR3nt: TGTGCCAGCAGCAGTCTGGTTTCTGGCTACACCTTC; CDR3aa: CASSSLVSGYTF
j_gene: TRBJ2-3; v_gene: TRBV28; abundance: .; d_gene: TRBD2; CDR3nt: TGTGCCAGCAGATCCGGGACTAGGAGAGGAGATACGCAGTATTTT; CDR3aa: CASRSGTRRGDTQYF
j_gene: TRBJ1-2; v_gene: TRBV7-8; abundance: .; d_gene: .; CDR3nt: TGTGCCAGCAGCTTCGACTTCCCAGGGGACGGCTACACCTTC; CDR3aa: CASSFDFPGDGYTF
j_gene: TRBJ1-2; v_gene: TRBV27; abundance: .; d_gene: TRBD1; CDR3nt: TGTGCCAGCAGTCCACGGGACAGAAAGACGGGCTACACCTTC; CDR3aa: CASSPRDRKTGYTF
j_gene: TRBJ2-6; v_gene: TRBV13; abundance: .; d_gene: .; CDR3nt: TGTGCCAGCAGCTTAGGCATCTCTGGGGCCAACGTCCTGACTTTC; CDR3aa: CASSLGISGANVLTF
j_gene: TRBJ1-2; v_gene: TRBV2; abundance: once; d_gene: TRBD1; CDR3nt: TGTGCCAGCGCTCGGGACAGGGTGGACTATGGCTACACCTTC; CDR3aa: CASARDRVDYGYTF
j_gene: TRBJ1-1; v_gene: TRBV30; abundance: .; d_gene: .; CDR3nt: TGTGCCTGGTACCCCTTCAGGGGCAACACTGAAGCTTTCTTT; CDR3aa: CAWYPFRGNTEAFF
j_gene: TRBJ2-6; v_gene: TRBV28; abundance: .; d_gene: .; CDR3nt: TGTGCCGGTCGCAGGCCTGGGGCCAACGTCCTGACTTTC; CDR3aa: CAGRRPGANVLTF
j_gene: TRBJ1-2; v_gene: TRBV19; abundance: .; d_gene: .; CDR3nt: TGTGCCAGTAGTCCACAGTTGCTCTATGGCTACACCTTC; CDR3aa: CASSPQLLYGYTF
j_gene: TRBJ2-5; v_gene: TRBV28; abundance: once; d_gene: TRBD1; CDR3nt: TGTGCCACTGGGACAGGGTCTAGGGAGACCCAGTACTTC; CDR3aa: CATGTGSRETQYF
j_gene: TRBJ2-1; v_gene: TRBV27; abundance: .; d_gene: TRBD1; CDR3nt: TGTGCCAGCAGTGTCCAGGGGGTCACCTTCTACAATGAGCAGTTCTTC; CDR3aa: CASSVQGVTFYNEQFF
j_gene: TRBJ1-1; v_gene: TRBV11-3; abundance: once; d_gene: .; CDR3nt: TGTGCCAGCAGCTTCTCGGCGGACACTGAAGCTTTCTTT; CDR3aa: CASSFSADTEAFF
j_gene: TRBJ2-7; v_gene: TRBV6-2/TRBV6-3; abundance: .; d_gene: TRBD2; CDR3nt: TGTGCCAGCAGTTACGGGCGGGAGCACGAGCAGTACTTC; CDR3aa: CASSYGREHEQYF
j_gene: TRBJ1-2; v_gene: TRBV9; abundance: .; d_gene: .; CDR3nt: TGTGCCAGCAGCGCAGGAGGGGCGCGGCTCGACGGCTACACCTTC; CDR3aa: CASSAGGARLDGYTF
j_gene: TRBJ2-2; v_gene: TRBV9; abundance: .; d_gene: .; CDR3nt: TGTGCCAGCAGCGCGTTTAACACCGGGGAGCTGTTTTTT; CDR3aa: CASSAFNTGELFF
j_gene: TRBJ2-6; v_gene: TRBV6-2/TRBV6-3; abundance: .; d_gene: TRBD2; CDR3nt: TGTGCCAGCTGTTTAGCGGGAGGGCCGTCTGGGGCCAACGTCCTGACTTTC; CDR3aa: CASCLAGGPSGANVLTF
j_gene: TRBJ2-7; v_gene: TRBV12-3/TRBV12-4; abundance: .; d_gene: .; CDR3nt: TGTGCCAGCAGCCCAGGGTCACGCCTCGAGCAGTACTTC; CDR3aa: CASSPGSRLEQYF
j_gene: TRBJ2-3; v_gene: TRBV18; abundance: .; d_gene: .; CDR3nt: TGTGCCAGCTCACCAGCTGGGCTCGATACGCAGTATTTT; CDR3aa: CASSPAGLDTQYF
j_gene: TRBJ2-5; v_gene: TRBV5-8; abundance: .; d_gene: TRBD2; CDR3nt: TGTGCCAGTAGCGGGAGGGCACAGGAGACCCAGTACTTC; CDR3aa: CASSGRAQETQYF
j_gene: TRBJ1-6; v_gene: TRBV2; abundance: .; d_gene: .; CDR3nt: TGTGCCAGCAGTGAACCGGGGTTGGCCCTCCACTTT; CDR3aa: CASSEPGLALHF
j_gene: TRBJ2-7; v_gene: TRBV5-1; abundance: once; d_gene: .; CDR3nt: TGCGCCAGCAGCTTTACACCGGGACAACCTTTCTCCGAGCAGTACTTC; CDR3aa: CASSFTPGQPFSEQYF
j_gene: TRBJ2-7; v_gene: TRBV4-1; abundance: .; d_gene: .; CDR3nt: TGCGCCAGCAGCCAATCCCGGGACAATGGATACGAGCAGTACTTC; CDR3aa: CASSQSRDNGYEQYF
j_gene: TRBJ1-1; v_gene: TRBV4-3; abundance: .; d_gene: .; CDR3nt: TGCGCCAGCAGCCAATTCGTTCAAGGGGGTGAGGGTAAAGCTTTCTTT; CDR3aa: CASSQFVQGGEGKAFF
j_gene: TRBJ1-1; v_gene: TRBV5-4; abundance: .; d_gene: TRBD1; CDR3nt: TGTGCCAGCAGCCCTGGTGACAGGGAGACTGAAGCTTTCTTT; CDR3aa: CASSPGDRETEAFF
j_gene: TRBJ1-1; v_gene: TRBV5-1; abundance: .; d_gene: .; CDR3nt: TGCGCCAGCAGCTCGGGGAGAGGGGGCACTGAAGCTTTCTTT; CDR3aa: CASSSGRGGTEAFF
j_gene: TRBJ1-2; v_gene: TRBV30; abundance: .; d_gene: .; CDR3nt: TGTGCCTGGACACGGTCCGCCTCCTATGGCTACACCTTC; CDR3aa: CAWTRSASYGYTF
j_gene: TRBJ2-3; v_gene: TRBV6-5; abundance: .; d_gene: .; CDR3nt: TGTGCCAGTGGGGCACCAGATACGCAGTATTTT; CDR3aa: CASGAPDTQYF
j_gene: TRBJ1-2; v_gene: TRBV19; abundance: .; d_gene: .; CDR3nt: TGTGCCAGTAGTATAGGCGACAGATATGGCTACACCTTC; CDR3aa: CASSIGDRYGYTF
j_gene: TRBJ2-2; v_gene: TRBV30; abundance: .; d_gene: TRBD2; CDR3nt: TGTGCCTGGATAGCGGGGACGAACACCGGGGAGCTGTTTTTT; CDR3aa: CAWIAGTNTGELFF
j_gene: TRBJ1-1; v_gene: TRBV7-8; abundance: once; d_gene: .; CDR3nt: TGTGCCAGCAGCTTCGGGGGGCGGACTGAAGCTTTCTTT; CDR3aa: CASSFGGRTEAFF
j_gene: TRBJ2-7; v_gene: TRBV3-1/TRBV3-2; abundance: .; d_gene: .; CDR3nt: TGTGCCAGCAGCCCACCTGACAGGTTCTACGAGCAGTACTTC; CDR3aa: CASSPPDRFYEQYF
j_gene: TRBJ2-4; v_gene: TRBV20-1; abundance: .; d_gene: .; CDR3nt: TGCAGTGCTAGTGATCTAGCCAAAAACATTCAGTACTTC; CDR3aa: CSASDLAKNIQYF
j_gene: TRBJ1-2; v_gene: TRBV4-2; abundance: .; d_gene: TRBD1; CDR3nt: TGTGCCAGCAGCCACCCGATGGGACAGGGGATTCTTGGCTACACCTTC; CDR3aa: CASSHPMGQGILGYTF
j_gene: TRBJ1-1; v_gene: TRBV25-1; abundance: once; d_gene: .; CDR3nt: TGTGCCACTGTGGGGGGTCACACTGAAGCTTTCTTT; CDR3aa: CATVGGHTEAFF
j_gene: TRBJ2-1; v_gene: TRBV7-2; abundance: .; d_gene: .; CDR3nt: TGTGCCAGCAGCTTAGTTCCAGCTCAGCGGTACTCCTACAATGAGCAGTTCTTC; CDR3aa: CASSLVPAQRYSYNEQFF